Each of the 24 T cell receptor beta chains below was sequenced from the same sample in a study of blood T cell repertoires in COVID-19. TCRdb keeps only in-frame clones here, not all; method: immunoSEQ multiplex PCR. The table has over 300,000 clones, 85% seen once. Sequencing input: peripheral blood. These receptors all come from a human donor in a cohort sampled during active COVID-19.

As concerns this clone: Other DNA sequences of this sample code for an identical CDR3. The chain recombines TRBV29-1 with TRBJ1-1; the match to TRBD1 covers 8 bases. The CDR3 runs 12 residues. Germline lookup yields CDR1 SQVTM and CDR2 ANQGSEA. V shed 7 bases and J 1 base; nucleotides not matched to a gene: 2. CDR3 coding DNA: TGCAGCGCCGGGACAGGGAACACTGAAGCTTTCTTT. Translating it yields CSAGTGNTEAFF.

The chain links TRBV30 to TRBJ2-7; D remains unclear. The CDR3 extends over 12 amino acids. The germline gives CDR1 GTSNPN, CDR2 SVGIG (reference sequence). V was pared by 2 bases and J by 4 bases, with 9 bases between. The CDR3 region is CAWSINAYEQYF. As DNA, the CDR3 is TGTGCCTGGAGTATAAACGCGTACGAGCAGTACTTC.

The chain is built from TRBV5-1 and TRBJ2-1, with unresolved D. V lost 0 bases and J lost 6, with 4 bases in between. This CDR3 is built from 12 residues. From germline, CDR1 is SGHRS and CDR2 YFSETQ. The CDR3 sequence is CASSLDGNEQFF. DNA for the CDR3: TGCGCCAGCAGCTTGGACGGCAATGAGCAGTTCTTC.

The chain uses TRBV6-5 and TRBJ2-3; tentatively, D is TRBD2 (6 bases). Deletions cut 6 bases from V and 7 bases from J, with 17 bases between. The V gene's germline CDR1 is MNHEY and CDR2 SVGAGI. CDR3 length: 14 amino acids. In DNA form, the CDR3 reads TGTGCCAGCAGGGGACCCGGGAGTAAATATACGCAGTATTTT. Amino acids: CASRGPGSKYTQYF.

The CDR3, as DNA: TGTGCCAGCAGCCCAGAAGTCAATCAGCCCCAGCATTTT. It translates to CASSPEVNQPQHF. The chain couples TRBV5-4 to TRBJ1-5, with D uncertain. Germline assignment: CDR1 SGHNT and CDR2 YYREEE (reference sequence). The CDR3 has 13 amino acids. The V end lost 4 bases, the J end lost 3 bases, and 8 bases lay between the germline ends.

This sequence joins TRBV11-2 and TRBJ1-1, with TRBD1 identical over 8 bases. V dropped 5 bases and J dropped 5; count of bases not matched to a gene: 7. Germline V CDR1 and CDR2: SGHAT, FQNNGV. CDR3 size: 14 residues. The CDR3 region is CASSPGGGWTEAFF. CDR3 nucleotides: TGTGCCAGCAGCCCAGGGGGCGGGTGGACTGAAGCTTTCTTT.

The chain is built from TRBV11-3 and TRBJ2-2; 9 bases are shared with TRBD1. Germline loops: CDR1 SGHNT, CDR2 YENEEA. CDR3 length: 15 amino acids. The ends lost 7 bases at V and 4 bases at J; junction bases unmatched: 7. The CDR3 DNA follows: TGTGCCAGCACCCAGACAGGGGGTATCACCGGGGAGCTGTTTTTT. This encodes CASTQTGGITGELFF.

This sequence joins TRBV28 and TRBJ1-6; 7 nucleotides align to TRBD1. The length of the CDR3 is 15 residues. Trimming took 0 bases from V and 9 from J; bases not matched to a gene: 5. CDR1 MDHEN and CDR2 SYDVKM come from the germline V gene. The CDR3 DNA is TGTGCCAGCAGTTTATGGATACAGGGGAGTTCACCCCTCCACTTT. Amino acids: CASSLWIQGSSPLHF. Based on the CDR3 plus reference TRBV28 and TRBJ1-6, the full variable domain is DVKVTQSSRYLVKRTGEKVFLECVQDMDHENMFWYRQDPGLGLRLIYFSYDVKMKEKGDIPEGYSVSREKKERFSLILESASTNQTSMYLCASSLWIQGSSPLHFGNGTRLTVT.

V and J are TRBV5-1 and TRBJ2-1, with 7 bases that match TRBD2. The germline CDR1 and CDR2 sequences are SGHRS and YFSETQ. The V and J ends lost 7 bases and 13 bases, in that order; junction bases with no gene match: 5. The CDR3 contains 10 residues. The CDR3 is CASGETSQFF. CDR3 nucleotides: TGCGCCAGCGGGGAGACTAGCCAGTTCTTC.

The V and J genes are TRBV29-1 and TRBJ2-4, with TRBD2 as a possible D gene (6 bases). The CDR3 covers 11 residues. The germline CDR1 and CDR2 sequences are SQVTM and ANQGSEA. The CDR3 DNA sequence: TGCGGAGCGTTGGAGGGAGGCATTCAGTACTTC. Its translation: CGALEGGIQYF.

The chain uses TRBV4-2 and TRBJ2-3, with 8 bases lining up with TRBD2. The J segment lost 0 bases and the V segment lost 4 bases, leaving 6 bases of the junction unmatched. The CDR3 covers 16 residues. CDR1 is LGHNA and CDR2 is YNFKEQ in the germline V gene. CDR3 DNA sequence: TGTGCCAGCAGCCCAGAGCGGGGGCCTAGCACAGATACGCAGTATTTT. This codes for CASSPERGPSTDTQYF.

There are a few counts of this clone. Written as DNA, the CDR3 is TGTGCCAGCAGTAGACAGGGGGTCGAGCAGTACTTC. The encoded protein is CASSRQGVEQYF. The rearrangement joins TRBV12-3 or TRBV12-4 to TRBJ2-7; TRBD1 aligns across 9 bases. Trimming removed 5 bases from V and 6 bases from J; junction bases left unmatched: 2. This CDR3 has 12 amino acids.

This chain joins TRBV29-1 and TRBJ1-2; D possibly corresponds to TRBD1 (6 bases). V shed 7 bases and J shed 4 bases, with 13 bases lying between them. The CDR3 contains 12 residues. Germline V lookup: CDR1 SQVTM, CDR2 ANQGSEA. CDR3 DNA sequence: TGCAGCGCCGAGGGCAGGGGCTATGGCTACACCTTC. This sequence encodes CSAEGRGYGYTF.

DNA for the CDR3: TGTGCCAGCAGTGAAAGGGGCCTCGGGACAGGGATAAACATTCAGTACTTC. It is translated as CASSERGLGTGINIQYF. The chain carries TRBV2 and TRBJ2-4; 9 nucleotides match TRBD1. The ends lost 2 bases at V and 6 bases at J; junction bases unmatched: 11. The germline CDR1 and CDR2 sequences are SNHLY and FYNNEI. This CDR3 contains 17 residues.

The V gene is TRBV19, the J gene TRBJ1-5, with 7 bases fitting TRBD1. Trimming cost V 6 bases and J 6 bases; bases outside gene matches: 8. The CDR3 contains 14 residues. Germline V gene sequence: CDR1 LNHDA, CDR2 SQIVND (reference sequence). This CDR3 is CASSYDRDGQPQHF. The DNA for the CDR3 is TGTGCCAGTAGCTATGACAGGGACGGTCAGCCCCAGCATTTT.

The gene calls are TRBV12-5 and TRBJ1-5; possible D gene TRBD1, 6 bases. Germline lookup yields CDR1 LGHNT and CDR2 FRNRAP. Deletions cut 5 bases from V and 6 bases from J, with 14 bases between. CDR3 size: 14 residues. The CDR3 coding sequence is TGTGCTAGTGGTCGAGGGGGTTACGGTCAGCCCCAGCATTTT. Encoded protein: CASGRGGYGQPQHF.

V and J are TRBV5-6 and TRBJ2-3; 7 nucleotides line up with TRBD1. Unmatched junction bases numbered 1, after V lost 2 bases and J lost 4 bases. The germline V gene encodes CDR1 SGHDT and CDR2 YYEEEE. The CDR3 loop spans 13 amino acids. The CDR3 is CASSLGGSDTQYF. As DNA, the CDR3 is TGTGCCAGCAGCTTAGGGGGCTCAGATACGCAGTATTTT.

The sample holds one count of this clone. V usage is TRBV6-2 or TRBV6-3 and J usage is TRBJ2-7; D is possibly TRBD1 (5 bases). CDR3 length: 11 amino acids. CDR1 and CDR2 (germline): MNHEY, SVGEGT. Between the trimmed V and J ends, which lost 4 bases and 5 bases, there was a span of 6 bases. The CDR3 coding sequence is TGTGCCAGCAGTTCCAGGGACGAGCAGTACTTC. Translation gives CASSSRDEQYF.

This clone appeared once. The genes are TRBV2 and TRBJ1-2; D gene ambiguous. Trimming cost V 5 bases and J 0 bases, with 7 bases left between them. Germline V gene data show CDR1 as SNHLY and CDR2 as FYNNEI. The CDR3 contains 13 residues. In DNA, the CDR3 is TGTGCCAGCAGTTCACAGACTAACTATGGCTACACCTTC. Translating it yields CASSSQTNYGYTF.

This chain connects TRBV6-5 to TRBJ1-2; 7 positions match TRBD1. The CDR3 contains 14 residues. Germline V CDR1 and CDR2: MNHEY, SVGAGI. Trimming took 4 bases from V and 3 from J; bases not matched to a gene: 5. This CDR3 reads CASSSQGTHYGYTF. The CDR3 nucleotides read TGTGCCAGCAGTTCACAGGGGACCCACTATGGCTACACCTTC.

The rearrangement links TRBV30 to TRBJ2-2; D not resolved. The CDR3 has 14 residues. V lost 2 bases and J 6 bases, leaving 13 bases between the germline ends. Germline loops: CDR1 GTSNPN, CDR2 SVGIG (reference sequence). The CDR3 DNA sequence: TGTGCCTGGAGTAATGAGTTCTATTCCGGGGAGCTGTTTTTT. It codes for CAWSNEFYSGELFF.

This clone was seen just once. This rearrangement joins TRBV9 to TRBJ2-7, with D possibly matching TRBD2 (6 bases). CDR3 size: 14 residues. Per the germline V gene, CDR1 is SGDLS and CDR2 is YYNGEE. V lost 0 bases and J 2 bases, leaving 9 bases between the germline ends. The CDR3 sequence is CASSVGPGAYEQYF. CDR3 nucleotide sequence: TGTGCCAGCAGCGTAGGACCGGGAGCCTACGAGCAGTACTTC.

The chain combines TRBV19 with TRBJ1-4; TRBD1 agrees at 10 bases. This CDR3 spans 16 amino acids. The ends lost 2 bases at V and 3 bases at J; junction bases unmatched: 3. The germline CDR1 and CDR2 sequences are LNHDA and SQIVND (reference sequence). CDR3 DNA sequence: TGTGCCAGTAGTATACGGGACAGGGGCTCTAATGAAAAACTGTTTTTT. Protein product: CASSIRDRGSNEKLFF.

The V gene is TRBV27, the J gene TRBJ1-1; TRBD1 aligns across 7 bases. The length of the CDR3 is 15 residues. Germline V gene data show CDR1 as MNHEY and CDR2 as SMNVEV (reference sequence). The V gene end was trimmed by 5 bases and the J gene end by 2 bases; junction bases not matched to a gene: 8. CDR3 residues: CASSPGTAKNTEAFF. In nucleotides, the CDR3 is TGTGCCAGCAGTCCAGGGACAGCAAAAAACACTGAAGCTTTCTTT.